This entry lists 23 T cell receptor beta chains sequenced from one sample in a study of glioma-infiltrating T cells after dendritic cell vaccination listed by TCRdb under 2016. Library construction relied on the immunoSEQ multiplex PCR assay. TCRdb limited this immuneACCESS table to in-frame rearrangements with V and J called. A share of clones is missing; checked studies link under half to unresolved V genes, and the rest is unexplained. The sample profile shows some 91,000 clones; more than 80% of them were found once. The ten largest clones take up roughly 2% of the sample. The time point label, as the study defines it: after dendritic cell vaccination, including at tumor progression/relapse. The material was blood, obtained after dendritic cell vaccination. The source is a human donor with glioblastoma.

The J gene is TRBJ2-5, the V gene TRBV7-7; 9 bases line up with TRBD1. CDR1 and CDR2 (germline): SSHAT, FNYEAQ (reference sequence). The junction had 7 bases not matched to a gene; V was cut back by 3 bases and J by 5 bases. The CDR3 sequence is 15 residues long. The CDR3 loop reads CASSLGQGKRETQYF. The DNA for the CDR3 is TGTGCCAGCAGCTTGGGACAGGGTAAAAGGGAGACCCAGTACTTC.

This chain uses TRBV11-2 with TRBJ1-4; unclear D gene. Trimming took off 5 bases at V and 5 bases at J, with 9 bases between the two ends. The CDR3 sequence is 13 residues long. CDR1 and CDR2 (germline): SGHAT, FQNNGV. The CDR3 region has the DNA TGTGCCAGCAGCCTGCAACAGAATGAAAAACTGTTTTTT. This translates into CASSLQQNEKLFF.

This chain connects TRBV7-8 to TRBJ2-5, with 7 bases fitting TRBD2. The CDR3 covers 14 residues. Germline CDR1 and CDR2: SGHVS and FQNEAQ. Trimming at V came to 5 bases and at J to 2 bases, leaving 5 bases not matched to a gene. The CDR3 reads CASSLGTMQETQYF. The CDR3 DNA follows: TGTGCCAGCAGCCTAGGGACTATGCAAGAGACCCAGTACTTC. The full variable domain, its missing parts supplied by reference TRBV7-8 and TRBJ2-5, is GAGVSQSPRYKVAKRGQDVALRCDPISGHVSLFWYQQALGQGPEFLTYFQNEAQLDKSGLPSDRFFAERPEGSVSTLKIQRTQQEDSAVYLCASSLGTMQETQYFGPGTRLLVL.

This clone came up a few times. At one of its ends the junction is not consistent with the germline gene, which may arise from a read error. J is TRBJ1-1 and V is TRBV6-1, with D perhaps matching TRBD1 (6 bases). This CDR3 contains 17 residues. The germline gives CDR1 MNHNS, CDR2 SASEGT. The CDR3 coding sequence is TGTGCCAGCAGTGAAGATCCCCGGGCCAGGGGTAACATTGAAGCTTTCTTT. This encodes CASSEDPRARGNIEAFF.

The rearrangement uses TRBV30 and TRBJ2-2, with 9 bases aligning to TRBD2. The CDR3 runs to 16 residues. V was clipped by 4 bases and J by 5 bases; unmatched bases: 11. CDR1 and CDR2 from the germline V gene are GTSNPN and SVGIG (reference sequence). The CDR3 nucleotides read TGTGCCTGGAAAGGCGGGGGGGGTCTCTCGACCGGGGAGCTGTTTTTT. This codes for CAWKGGGGLSTGELFF.

The chain joins TRBV29-1 to TRBJ2-7; 8 bases are shared with TRBD1. V lost 4 bases, J lost 7 bases, and 9 bases stayed unmatched. Germline-derived CDR1 and CDR2 are SQVTM and ANQGSEA. This CDR3 has 13 residues. CDR3 sequence reads: CSVAKTGDSEQYV. The CDR3 coding sequence is TGCAGCGTTGCTAAGACAGGGGATAGTGAGCAGTACGTC.

This clone was seen a few times. This chain links TRBV28 with TRBJ2-5, with D perhaps matching TRBD1 (5 bases). CDR1 is MDHEN and CDR2 is SYDVKM in the germline V gene. This CDR3 is 14 amino acids long. The V end was cut by 7 bases, the J end by 5 bases, with 17 bases between. This CDR3 is CASTKDTMGETQYF. The CDR3 coding sequence is TGTGCCAGCACCAAGGACACGATGGGGGAGACCCAGTACTTC.

The rearrangement links TRBV7-9 to TRBJ1-5; D is undetermined. Germline V CDR1 and CDR2: SEHNR, FQNEAQ (reference sequence). The CDR3 spans 13 residues. The V and J ends lost 6 bases and 4 bases respectively, with 10 bases between them. As DNA, the CDR3 is TGTGCCAGCAGTCATGACGGGAATCAGCCCCAGCATTTT. The encoded protein is CASSHDGNQPQHF.

V and J are TRBV5-1 and TRBJ1-1; 9 nucleotides align to TRBD1. Germline lookup yields CDR1 SGHRS and CDR2 YFSETQ. This CDR3 is 15 amino acids long. V gave up 4 bases and J gave up 6 bases; unmatched junction bases: 10. In nucleotides, the CDR3 is TGCGCCAGCAGCCCGGACAGGGGTTTAGTCGCTGAAGCTTTCTTT. Its translation: CASSPDRGLVAEAFF.

This chain uses TRBV5-4 with TRBJ1-1; 10 bases are a match to TRBD1. The germline CDR1 and CDR2 sequences are SGHNT and YYREEE (reference sequence). Unmatched junction bases numbered 5, after V lost 0 bases and J lost 0 bases. The CDR3 loop spans 17 amino acids. The CDR3 nucleotides read TGTGCCAGCAGCTTGGGACAGGGGGCTGGAGTGAACACTGAAGCTTTCTTT. It is translated as CASSLGQGAGVNTEAFF. Looking up the rest from reference TRBV5-4 and TRBJ1-1 gives the full variable domain: ETGVTQSPTHLIKTRGQQVTLRCSSQSGHNTVSWYQQALGQGPQFIFQYYREEENGRGNFPPRFSGLQFPNYSSELNVNALELDDSALYLCASSLGQGAGVNTEAFFGQGTRLTVV.

This clone was found a few times. One end of the junction does not line up with germline, which may come from a read error. This chain uses TRBV18 with TRBJ2-5; TRBD1 might be the D (6 bases). CDR1 is KGHSH and CDR2 is LQKENI in the germline V gene. There are 12 residues in the CDR3. The CDR3 sequence is CASSRPQGTIDF. CDR3 in DNA: TGTGCCAGCTCGCGCCCACAGGGTACTATCGACTTC. Filled out from reference TRBV18 and TRBJ2-5, the complete variable domain reads NAGVMQNPRHLVRRRGQEARLRCSPMKGHSHVYWYRQLPEEGLKFMVYLQKENIIDESGMPKERFSAEFPKEGPSILRIQQVVRGDSAAYFCASSRPQGTIDFGPGTRLLVL.

The J gene is TRBJ2-1, the V gene TRBV25-1; 12 positions agree with TRBD2. The CDR3 contains 16 residues. The germline CDR1 and CDR2 sequences are MGHDK and SYGVNS. V dropped 4 bases and J dropped 10; count of bases not matched to a gene: 11. The CDR3 region is CASSAQWTSGNPEQFF. CDR3 sequence (DNA): TGTGCCAGCAGTGCCCAATGGACTAGCGGGAACCCAGAGCAGTTCTTC.

The chain links TRBV5-6 to TRBJ1-2; 7 bases match TRBD1. The CDR3 consists of 12 residues. J lost 7 bases, V lost 4 bases, and 4 bases had no gene match. Germline values: CDR1 SGHDT, CDR2 YYEEEE. The CDR3 sequence is CASSDDRAGYTF. The CDR3 region has the DNA TGTGCCAGCAGCGACGACAGGGCTGGCTACACCTTC.

This chain connects TRBV5-4 to TRBJ2-7, with TRBD1 matching over 9 bases. V lost 0 bases to trimming and J lost 0 bases; unmatched junction nucleotides: 1. The CDR3 is 15 residues long. Germline assignment: CDR1 SGHNT and CDR2 YYREEE (reference sequence). CDR3 DNA sequence: TGTGCCAGCAGCTTGGACAGGGGGCCCTCCTACGAGCAGTACTTC. Translated, it gives CASSLDRGPSYEQYF.

The chain carries TRBV7-9 and TRBJ2-4; weak D call: TRBD1 (6 bases). The CDR3 is 16 amino acids. CDR1 and CDR2 from the germline V gene are SEHNR and FQNEAQ (reference sequence). V dropped 5 bases and J dropped 0 bases, with 14 bases sitting between them. The CDR3 loop is CASSPFRQVAKNIQYF. The CDR3 bases are TGTGCCAGCAGCCCCTTTAGACAGGTAGCCAAAAACATTCAGTACTTC.

This clone showed up just a few times. V gene TRBV29-1 combines with J gene TRBJ2-6; D may be TRBD1 (5 bases). Trimming removed 3 bases from V and 1 base from J, with 10 bases in between. The CDR3 consists of 15 residues. The germline V gene has CDR1 SQVTM and CDR2 ANQGSEA. CDR3 protein: CSVDITGSGANVLTF. The CDR3, as DNA: TGCAGCGTTGACATAACAGGATCTGGGGCCAACGTCCTGACTTTC.

The chain carries TRBV5-6 and TRBJ2-7; 10 bases are a match to TRBD2. V shed 0 bases, J shed 3 bases, and the junction held 6 bases outside the gene matches. This CDR3 region has 16 residues. Germline CDR1 is SGHDT and CDR2 is YYEEEE. CDR3: CASSLVKRGGSYEQYF. The CDR3 DNA reads TGTGCCAGCAGCTTGGTAAAGCGGGGGGGCAGCTACGAGCAGTACTTC.

This sequence joins TRBV19 and TRBJ1-1; no reliable D call. CDR1 LNHDA and CDR2 SQIVND come from the germline V gene (reference sequence). The CDR3 has 13 residues. The V gene lost 7 bases and the J gene lost 0 bases, with 9 bases spanning the gap. The CDR3 loop reads CASKVTVNTEAFF. CDR3 bases: TGTGCCAGTAAGGTCACAGTGAACACTGAAGCTTTCTTT.

The chain combines TRBV25-1 with TRBJ1-4; weak D call: TRBD1 (6 bases). The CDR3 covers 14 residues. Germline assignment: CDR1 MGHDK and CDR2 SYGVNS. V lost 2 bases to trimming and J lost 5 bases, with 9 bases between them. The CDR3 nucleotides read TGTGCCAGCAGTGAAAACAGGGTCAATGAAAAACTGTTTTTT. Its protein is CASSENRVNEKLFF.

The genes are TRBV5-1 and TRBJ2-1; 13 positions agree with TRBD2. The V gene's germline CDR1 is SGHRS and CDR2 YFSETQ. The CDR3 covers 15 residues. With V trimmed by 0 bases and J by 8 bases, 2 bases remained unmatched. The CDR3 sequence is CASSLGTSGSHEQFF. The CDR3 DNA is TGCGCCAGCAGCTTGGGGACTAGCGGGAGCCATGAGCAGTTCTTC.

This clone was observed a single time. The J gene is TRBJ1-2, the V gene TRBV7-6, with D perhaps TRBD1 (6 bases). The CDR3 covers 15 residues. Trimming stripped 4 bases from V and 3 bases from J, with 15 bases between. Germline loops: CDR1 SGHVS, CDR2 FNYEAQ. The DNA for the CDR3 is TGTGCCAGCAGCTCCCAGCAGGGGTCTGACTATGGCTACACCTTC. Encoded protein: CASSSQQGSDYGYTF.

The rearrangement uses TRBV5-1 and TRBJ1-5; 10 positions match TRBD1. This CDR3 spans 15 amino acids. J gave up 5 bases and V 4 bases, and 6 bases lay outside the gene matches. The germline V gene has CDR1 SGHRS and CDR2 YFSETQ. CDR3 DNA sequence: TGCGCCAGCAGCGCCGGGACAGGGGATCATCAGCCCCAGCATTTT. Translation gives CASSAGTGDHQPQHF.

This chain joins TRBV6-1 and TRBJ1-5, with 7 bases fitting TRBD1. The CDR3 totals 15 residues. Germline CDR1 and CDR2: MNHNS and SASEGT. Losses at the gene ends were 2 bases for V and 4 bases for J; bases not matched to a gene: 5. The CDR3 here is CASSEQGGRNQPQHF. CDR3 nucleotides: TGTGCCAGCAGTGAACAGGGGGGTAGGAATCAGCCCCAGCATTTT.